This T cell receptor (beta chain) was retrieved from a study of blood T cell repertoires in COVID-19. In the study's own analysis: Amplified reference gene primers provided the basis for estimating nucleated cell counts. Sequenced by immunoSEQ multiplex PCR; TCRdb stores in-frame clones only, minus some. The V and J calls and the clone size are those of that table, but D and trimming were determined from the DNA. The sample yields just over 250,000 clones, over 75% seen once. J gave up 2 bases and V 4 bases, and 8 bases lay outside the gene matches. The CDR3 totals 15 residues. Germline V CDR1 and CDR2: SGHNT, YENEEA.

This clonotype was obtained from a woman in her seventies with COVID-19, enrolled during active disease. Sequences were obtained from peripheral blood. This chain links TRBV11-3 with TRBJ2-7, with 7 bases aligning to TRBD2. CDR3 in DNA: TGTGCCAGCAGCTCCGGACTAGTCCCCACCTACGAGCAGTACTTC. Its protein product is CASSSGLVPTYEQYF.